This TCR beta chain was sequenced in a study of T cell changes during pregnancy in multiple sclerosis. Produced via immunoSEQ multiplex PCR; TCRdb's table is partial and in-frame only. The profile shows about 100,000 clones, about nine tenths of them singletons. Germline values: CDR1 LNHDA, CDR2 SQIVND (reference sequence). The CDR3 runs 15 residues. V was trimmed by 3 bases and J by 0 bases, leaving 11 bases between them. The sample consisted of peripheral blood, taken after pregnancy. This clonotype was sampled from a female donor with multiple sclerosis, enrolled in a pregnancy study. V and J are TRBV19 and TRBJ1-2, with a weak D call TRBD1 (5 bases). The CDR3 region has the DNA TGTGCCAGTAGTATCCAGGGAATAGCTAACTATGGCTACACCTTC. Its protein is CASSIQGIANYGYTF.